This T cell receptor beta chain was sequenced in a study of graft-versus-host responses after intestinal transplantation. Study-level background: Recipients uniformly received anti-thymocyte globulin induction, followed by tacrolimus and steroids for around 3 years.

The germline V gene has CDR1 MGHRA and CDR2 YSYEKL. Losses at the gene ends were 2 bases for V and 4 bases for J; bases not matched to a gene: 9. This CDR3 has 16 amino acids. As regards this clone: As yet, its antigen is unknown.

General study points: GvH clones surfaced in recipient marrow, some emerging earlier in ileum or blood. Across patients carrying graft-donor T cell macrochimerism, allografts held high graft-versus-host to host-versus-graft clonal ratios. Declines in HvG clones occurring early post-transplant were associated with peak circulating GvH clone levels.

The table came from immunoSEQ multiplex PCR; TCRdb's copy has only in-frame clones and leaves some out. Here the sample spans roughly 100,000 clones, roughly 93% being singletons. The clonotype was recovered from a human donor who received an intestinal transplant. The chain joins TRBV4-1 to TRBJ1-1; the match to TRBD1 covers 8 bases. The material sequenced was unstimulated CD8+ T cells sorted from spleen or lymph node cells, taken before intestinal transplant. The CDR3 DNA reads TGCGCCAGCAGCCAAAGAAGACAAGGACAGGGCACTGAAGCTTTCTTT. This codes for CASSQRRQGQGTEAFF.